Described below is a single TCR beta chain sequence and its context. Germline CDR1 SGHNT, CDR2 YYREEE (reference sequence). CDR3 length: 13 residues. V lost 4 bases to trimming and J lost 6 bases, with 10 bases between them. Sequencing was performed with immunoSEQ multiplex PCR; in TCRdb, only in-frame clones are kept and a portion is missing. The sample holds 20,000 to 25,000 clones, 80% to 95% seen once. These data originate in a study of blood T cell repertoires in COVID-19. At the level of the study: The United States, Italy and Spain supplied acute and convalescent COVID-19 samples.

The sequence came from a human donor in a cohort sampled during active COVID-19. Sequencing was performed on peripheral blood. The chain uses TRBV5-4 and TRBJ2-2; D is possibly TRBD1 (6 bases). The CDR3 is CASSLTGPGELFF. The CDR3 coding sequence is TGTGCCAGCAGCCTGACAGGCCCCGGGGAGCTGTTTTTT.